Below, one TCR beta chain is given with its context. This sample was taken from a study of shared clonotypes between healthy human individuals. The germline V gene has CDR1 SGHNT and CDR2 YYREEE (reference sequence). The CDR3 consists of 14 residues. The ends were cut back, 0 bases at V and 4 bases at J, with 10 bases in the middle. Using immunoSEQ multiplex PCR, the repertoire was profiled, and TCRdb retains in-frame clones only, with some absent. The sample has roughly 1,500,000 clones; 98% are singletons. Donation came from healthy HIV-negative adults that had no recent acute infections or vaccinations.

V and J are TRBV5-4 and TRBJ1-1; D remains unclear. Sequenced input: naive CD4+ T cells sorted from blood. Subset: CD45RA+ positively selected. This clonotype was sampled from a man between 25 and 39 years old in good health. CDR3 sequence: CASSLVTMGTEAFF. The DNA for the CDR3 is TGTGCCAGCAGCTTGGTGACAATGGGCACTGAAGCTTTCTTT.